The subject of this entry is one T cell receptor (beta chain). Libraries were prepared by immunoSEQ multiplex PCR; TCRdb keeps only in-frame clonotypes and omits some of them. The sample holds approximately 52,000 clones; about three quarters are singletons and the top ten take about 4.1%. This sample was taken from a study of PD-L1 blockade in urothelial cancer. CDR1 MNHNY and CDR2 SVGAGI come from the germline V gene (reference sequence). Trimming left V 2 bases short and J 4 bases short, with 8 bases between. This CDR3 has 14 residues. Time point described: pretreatment peripheral blood. The source material was PBMCs, sampled around atezolizumab (anti-PD-L1) treatment. The rearrangement uses TRBV6-6 and TRBJ2-2; D ambiguous. The clonotype originates from a man in his 70s with urothelial cancer. This chain's CDR3 is CASSYDQATGELFF. In DNA form, the CDR3 reads TGTGCCAGCAGTTACGATCAGGCCACCGGGGAGCTGTTTTTT.